The 13 T cell receptor beta chains reported below all come from one sample, sequenced in a study of shared clonotypes between healthy human individuals. Only in-frame clones appear in the TCRdb table, and some are missing; sequencing was by immunoSEQ multiplex PCR. The table lists about 2.1 million clones, roughly 91% of them singletons. The naive CD8 population came from CD45RO-negative cells selected for CCR7, without terminally differentiated effector memory CD45RA+ cells. Material for sequencing was naive CD8+ T cells from PBMCs. The receptors shown here come from a man between 18 and 35 years old in good health. Some clones in this sample may be carry-over from other donors' samples.

This chain joins TRBV7-9 and TRBJ2-1; D is unresolved. Germline V gene data show CDR1 as SEHNR and CDR2 as FQNEAQ (reference sequence). This CDR3 region has 16 residues. The V end lost 1 base, the J end lost 2 bases, and 12 bases lay between the germline ends. CDR3 sequence: CASSLGGQAPYNEQFF. The DNA for the CDR3 is TGTGCCAGCAGCTTAGGCGGTCAGGCACCCTACAATGAGCAGTTCTTC. Full variable domain (remainder filled in from reference TRBV7-9 and TRBJ2-1): DTGVSQNPRHKITKRGQNVTFRCDPISEHNRLYWYRQTLGQGPEFLTYFQNEAQLEKSRLLSDRFSAERPKGSFSTLEIQRTEQGDSAMYLCASSLGGQAPYNEQFFGPGTRLTVL.

The chain joins TRBV7-8 to TRBJ1-1, with D perhaps matching TRBD1 (5 bases). Germline-derived CDR1 and CDR2 are SGHVS and FQNEAQ. Trimming cost V 1 base and J 0 bases, with 15 bases left between them. The CDR3 sequence is 17 residues long. The CDR3 region is CASSLVTTGGLNTEAFF. CDR3 bases: TGTGCCAGCAGCTTAGTAACTACAGGCGGTTTGAACACTGAAGCTTTCTTT.

The V gene is TRBV4-1, the J gene TRBJ2-7; D is unresolved. Germline CDR1 MGHRA, CDR2 YSYEKL. V lost 1 base to trimming and J lost 6 bases, with 19 bases between them. The CDR3 has 16 residues. CDR3 sequence: CASSQGPLGSSGEQYF. The CDR3, as DNA: TGCGCCAGCAGCCAAGGACCACTTGGGTCTTCCGGCGAGCAGTACTTC.

The chain couples TRBV5-1 to TRBJ2-7; 7 nucleotides align to TRBD1. The CDR3 length is 16 residues. Trimming cost V 4 bases and J 5 bases; bases outside gene matches: 15. Germline V gives CDR1 SGHRS, CDR2 YFSETQ. This CDR3 is CASSAGRTGQGHEQYF. In DNA form, the CDR3 reads TGCGCCAGCAGCGCCGGACGGACAGGTCAAGGCCACGAGCAGTACTTC.

The V call is TRBV5-6, the J call TRBJ2-7; perhaps D is TRBD1 or TRBD2 (5 bases each). This CDR3 spans 12 amino acids. Germline CDR1 is SGHDT and CDR2 is YYEEEE. With 5 bases removed from V and 1 base from J, the gap between germline ends came to 7 bases. The chain's CDR3 is CASRGVSYEQYF. DNA for the CDR3: TGTGCCAGCAGGGGGGTTTCCTACGAGCAGTACTTC.

V and J are TRBV15 and TRBJ1-2, with D possibly being TRBD1 (5 bases). CDR1 LNHNV and CDR2 YYDKDF come from the germline V gene (reference sequence). V lost 2 bases, J lost 7 bases, and 20 bases lay in between. The CDR3 runs to 16 residues. The CDR3 DNA is TGTGCCACCAGCAGACCGGGCGGAGGGGCCCGGGGTGGCTACACCTTC. Protein product: CATSRPGGGARGGYTF.

V usage is TRBV10-3 and J usage is TRBJ2-1; 8 nucleotides line up with TRBD2. The CDR3 is 13 residues long. The junction had 8 bases not matched to a gene; V was cut back by 7 bases and J by 9 bases. CDR1 and CDR2 from the germline V gene are ENHRY and SYGVKD. The CDR3 bases are TGTGCCATCAAAAGTCAGCGGGAGACTGAGCAGTTCTTC. It codes for CAIKSQRETEQFF.

The genes are TRBV7-8 and TRBJ2-1; either TRBD1 or TRBD2 may supply D (6 bases each). The CDR3 contains 18 residues. Germline CDR1 and CDR2: SGHVS and FQNEAQ. Trimming pared 4 bases from V and 0 bases from J, leaving 19 bases between. The CDR3 coding sequence is TGTGCCAGCAGCTGGGGGCTCGCGGGAATTAGCTCCTACAATGAGCAGTTCTTC. Protein product: CASSWGLAGISSYNEQFF.

This chain uses TRBV7-6 with TRBJ2-3; 8 nucleotides align to TRBD2. J gave up 3 bases and V 0 bases, and 8 bases lay outside the gene matches. This CDR3 is built from 17 residues. Germline V lookup: CDR1 SGHVS, CDR2 FNYEAQ. CDR3 nucleotides: TGTGCCAGCAGCTTAGCGTACGGGAGGGCCGGTACAGATACGCAGTATTTT. Residues: CASSLAYGRAGTDTQYF.

The V call is TRBV9, the J call TRBJ2-7; D is possibly TRBD1 (5 bases). CDR1 and CDR2 from the germline V gene are SGDLS and YYNGEE. Between the trimmed V and J ends, which lost 2 bases and 3 bases, there was a span of 12 bases. The CDR3 has 14 residues. This CDR3 reads CASSVGSGFYEQYF. The CDR3 nucleotides read TGTGCCAGCAGCGTTGGGTCAGGGTTCTACGAGCAGTACTTC.

This chain uses TRBV7-8 with TRBJ2-6, with D possibly being TRBD1 (5 bases). The CDR3 is 15 amino acids. V was trimmed by 0 bases and J by 4 bases, leaving 7 bases between them. Germline CDR1 SGHVS, CDR2 FQNEAQ. The CDR3 sequence is CASSLAGVGANVLTF. CDR3 nucleotides: TGTGCCAGCAGCTTAGCAGGGGTAGGGGCCAACGTCCTGACTTTC.

The chain couples TRBV11-2 to TRBJ2-5; possible D gene TRBD1, 7 bases. The DNA end favors TRBJ2-7, so the J call may be wrong. The germline CDR1 and CDR2 sequences are SGHAT and FQNNGV. The CDR3 loop spans 14 amino acids. In nucleotides, the CDR3 is TGTGCCAGCAGCTTTGGGTCAGGGGGGTTCGAGCAGTACTTC. Its translation: CASSFGSGGFEQYF.

The V call is TRBV9, the J call TRBJ1-3, with 7 positions matching TRBD1. The CDR3 runs to 16 residues. V was clipped by 4 bases and J by 2 bases; unmatched bases: 9. Germline lookup yields CDR1 SGDLS and CDR2 YYNGEE. The CDR3 region is CASSPTRGVPGNTIYF. The CDR3 nucleotides read TGTGCCAGCAGCCCAACCAGGGGGGTCCCTGGAAACACCATATATTTT.